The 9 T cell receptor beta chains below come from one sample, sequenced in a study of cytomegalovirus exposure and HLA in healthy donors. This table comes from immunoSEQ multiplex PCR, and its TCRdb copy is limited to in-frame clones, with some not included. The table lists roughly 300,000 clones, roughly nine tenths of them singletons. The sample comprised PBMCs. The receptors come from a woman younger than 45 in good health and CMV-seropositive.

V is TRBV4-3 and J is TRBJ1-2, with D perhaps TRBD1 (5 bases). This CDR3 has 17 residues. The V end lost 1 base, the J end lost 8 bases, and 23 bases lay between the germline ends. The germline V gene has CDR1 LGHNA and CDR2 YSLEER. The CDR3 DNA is TGCGCCAGCAGCCAAGGCAGTCAGGGAGCCGGCCTAGTAGGCTACACCTTC. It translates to CASSQGSQGAGLVGYTF.

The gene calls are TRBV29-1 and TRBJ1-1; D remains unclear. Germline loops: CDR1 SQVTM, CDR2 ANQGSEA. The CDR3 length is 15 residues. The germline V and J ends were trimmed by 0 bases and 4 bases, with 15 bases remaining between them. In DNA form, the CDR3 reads TGCAGCGTTGAAGACAATGGAGGAGGAGGCACTGAAGCTTTCTTT. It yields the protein CSVEDNGGGGTEAFF.

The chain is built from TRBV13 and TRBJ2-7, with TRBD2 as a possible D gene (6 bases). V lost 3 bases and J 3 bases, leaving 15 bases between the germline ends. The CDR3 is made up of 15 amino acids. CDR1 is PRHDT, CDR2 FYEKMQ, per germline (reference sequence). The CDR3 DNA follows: TGTGCCAGCAGCTTCCGGGGACTGGGTGACTACGAGCAGTACTTC. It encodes CASSFRGLGDYEQYF.

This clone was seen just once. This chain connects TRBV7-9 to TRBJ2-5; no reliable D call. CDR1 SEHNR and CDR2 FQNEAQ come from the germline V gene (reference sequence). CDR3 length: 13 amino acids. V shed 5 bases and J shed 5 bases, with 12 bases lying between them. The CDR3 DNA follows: TGTGCCAGCAGCCCCCCCCGGACGGAGACCCAGTACTTC. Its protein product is CASSPPRTETQYF.

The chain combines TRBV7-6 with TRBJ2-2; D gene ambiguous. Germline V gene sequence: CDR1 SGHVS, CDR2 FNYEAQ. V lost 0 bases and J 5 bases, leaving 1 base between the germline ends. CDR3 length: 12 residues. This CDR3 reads CASSLATGELFF. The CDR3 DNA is TGTGCCAGCAGCTTAGCAACCGGGGAGCTGTTTTTT.

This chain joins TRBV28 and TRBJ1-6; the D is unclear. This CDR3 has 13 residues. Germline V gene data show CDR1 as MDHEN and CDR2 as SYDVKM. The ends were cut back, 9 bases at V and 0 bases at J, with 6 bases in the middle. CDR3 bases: TGTGCCAGTATGGGCTCCTATAATTCACCCCTCCACTTT. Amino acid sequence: CASMGSYNSPLHF.

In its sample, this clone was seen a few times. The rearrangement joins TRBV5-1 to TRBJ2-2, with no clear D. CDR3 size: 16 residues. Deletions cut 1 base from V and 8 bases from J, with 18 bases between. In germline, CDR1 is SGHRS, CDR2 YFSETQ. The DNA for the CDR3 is TGCGCCAGCAGCTTGTCGCAGGAAACCCCTTTTGGGGAGCTGTTTTTT. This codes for CASSLSQETPFGELFF.

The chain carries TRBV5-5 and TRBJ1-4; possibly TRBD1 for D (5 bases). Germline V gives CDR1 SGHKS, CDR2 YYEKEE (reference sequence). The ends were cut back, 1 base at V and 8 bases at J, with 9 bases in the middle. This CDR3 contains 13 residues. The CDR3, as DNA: TGTGCCAGCAGCTTGCCCCGACAGGAAAAACTGTTTTTT. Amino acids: CASSLPRQEKLFF.

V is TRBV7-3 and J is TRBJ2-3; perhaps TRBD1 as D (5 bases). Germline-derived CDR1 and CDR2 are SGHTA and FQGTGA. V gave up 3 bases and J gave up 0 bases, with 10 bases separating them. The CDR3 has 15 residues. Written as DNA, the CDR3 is TGTGCCAGCAGCTTTCAGGGATATAGCACAGATACGCAGTATTTT. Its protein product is CASSFQGYSTDTQYF.